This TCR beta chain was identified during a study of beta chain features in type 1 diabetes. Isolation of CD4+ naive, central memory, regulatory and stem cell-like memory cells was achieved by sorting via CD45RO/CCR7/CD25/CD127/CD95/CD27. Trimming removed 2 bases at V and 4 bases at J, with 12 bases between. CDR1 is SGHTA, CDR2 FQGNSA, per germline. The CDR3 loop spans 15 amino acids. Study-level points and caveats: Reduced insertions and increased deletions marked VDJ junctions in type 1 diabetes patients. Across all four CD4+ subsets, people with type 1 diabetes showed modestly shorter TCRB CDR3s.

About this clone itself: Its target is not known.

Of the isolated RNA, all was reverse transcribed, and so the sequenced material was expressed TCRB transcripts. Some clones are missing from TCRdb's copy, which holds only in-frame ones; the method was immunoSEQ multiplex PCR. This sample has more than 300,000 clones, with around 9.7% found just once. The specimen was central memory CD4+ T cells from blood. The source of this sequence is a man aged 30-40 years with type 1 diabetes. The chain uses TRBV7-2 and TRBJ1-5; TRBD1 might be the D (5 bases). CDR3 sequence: CASSLSRDGNQPQHF. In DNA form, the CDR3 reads TGTGCCAGCAGCTTATCCCGGGACGGGAATCAGCCCCAGCATTTT.